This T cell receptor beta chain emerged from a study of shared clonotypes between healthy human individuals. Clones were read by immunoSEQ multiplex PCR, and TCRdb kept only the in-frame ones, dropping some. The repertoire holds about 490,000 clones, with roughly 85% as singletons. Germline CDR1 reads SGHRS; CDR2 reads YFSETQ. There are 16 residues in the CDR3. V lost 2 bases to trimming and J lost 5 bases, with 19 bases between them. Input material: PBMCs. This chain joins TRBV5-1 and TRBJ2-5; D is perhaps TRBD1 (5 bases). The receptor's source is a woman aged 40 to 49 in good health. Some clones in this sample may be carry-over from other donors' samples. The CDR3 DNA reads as TGCGCCAGCAGCTTCCTCCCATCGACAGCCGGGGAGACCCAGTACTTC. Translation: CASSFLPSTAGETQYF.